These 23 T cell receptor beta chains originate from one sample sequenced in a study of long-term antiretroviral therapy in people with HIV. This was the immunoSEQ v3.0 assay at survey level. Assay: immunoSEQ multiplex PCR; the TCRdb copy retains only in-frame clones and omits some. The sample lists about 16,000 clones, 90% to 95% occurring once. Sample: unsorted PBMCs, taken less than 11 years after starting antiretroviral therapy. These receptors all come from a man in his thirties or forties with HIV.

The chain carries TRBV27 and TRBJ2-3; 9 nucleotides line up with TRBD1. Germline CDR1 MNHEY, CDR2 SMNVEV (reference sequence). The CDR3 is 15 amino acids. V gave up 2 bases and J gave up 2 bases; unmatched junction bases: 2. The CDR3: CASSLGTGHTDTQYF. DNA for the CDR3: TGTGCCAGCAGTTTAGGGACAGGGCACACAGATACGCAGTATTTT.

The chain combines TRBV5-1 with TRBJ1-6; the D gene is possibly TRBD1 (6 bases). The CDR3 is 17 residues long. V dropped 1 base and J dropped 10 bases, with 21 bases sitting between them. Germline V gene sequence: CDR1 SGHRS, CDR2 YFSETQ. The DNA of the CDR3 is TGCGCCAGCAGCTTGCTGGGGGTGGTGGGCAGGGGATCACCCCTCCACTTT. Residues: CASSLLGVVGRGSPLHF.

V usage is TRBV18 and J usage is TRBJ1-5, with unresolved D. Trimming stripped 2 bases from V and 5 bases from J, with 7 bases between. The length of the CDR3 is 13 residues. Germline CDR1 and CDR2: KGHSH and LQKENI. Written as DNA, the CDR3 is TGTGCCAGCTCACCAAAGGATTATCAGCCCCAGCATTTT. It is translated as CASSPKDYQPQHF.

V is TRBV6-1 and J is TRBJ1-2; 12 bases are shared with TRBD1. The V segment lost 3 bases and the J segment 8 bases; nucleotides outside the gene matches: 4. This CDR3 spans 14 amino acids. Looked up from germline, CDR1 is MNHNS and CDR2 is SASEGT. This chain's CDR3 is CASSEGGTGGGYTF. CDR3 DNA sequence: TGTGCCAGCAGTGAGGGGGGGACAGGGGGCGGCTACACCTTC.

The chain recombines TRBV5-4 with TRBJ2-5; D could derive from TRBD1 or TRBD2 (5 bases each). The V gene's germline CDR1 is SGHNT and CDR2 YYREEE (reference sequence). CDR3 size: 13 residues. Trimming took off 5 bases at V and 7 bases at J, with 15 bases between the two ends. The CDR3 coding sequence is TGTGCCAGCAGGGGGACCGGAGAGGGGACCCAGTACTTC. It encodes CASRGTGEGTQYF. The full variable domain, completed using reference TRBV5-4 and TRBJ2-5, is ETGVTQSPTHLIKTRGQQVTLRCSSQSGHNTVSWYQQALGQGPQFIFQYYREEENGRGNFPPRFSGLQFPNYSSELNVNALELDDSALYLCASRGTGEGTQYFGPGTRLLVL.

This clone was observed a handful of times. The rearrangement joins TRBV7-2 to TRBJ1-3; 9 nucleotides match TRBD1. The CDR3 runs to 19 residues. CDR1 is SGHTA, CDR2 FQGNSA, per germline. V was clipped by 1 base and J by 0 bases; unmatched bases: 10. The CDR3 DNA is TGTGCCAGCAGCTTAGTGGGGGGCGGGACAGGGAGCTCTGGAAACACCATATATTTT. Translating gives CASSLVGGGTGSSGNTIYF.

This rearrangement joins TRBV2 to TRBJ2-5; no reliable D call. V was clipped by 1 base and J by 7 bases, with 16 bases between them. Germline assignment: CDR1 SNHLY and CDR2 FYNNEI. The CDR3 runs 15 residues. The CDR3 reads CASSEGSGYMGTQYF. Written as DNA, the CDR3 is TGTGCCAGCAGTGAAGGTAGTGGCTACATGGGGACCCAGTACTTC.

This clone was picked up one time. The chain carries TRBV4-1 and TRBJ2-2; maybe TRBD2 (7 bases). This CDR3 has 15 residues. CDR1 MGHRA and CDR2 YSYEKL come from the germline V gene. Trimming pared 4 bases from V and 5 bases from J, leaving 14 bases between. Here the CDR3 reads CASSPLGGGTGELFF. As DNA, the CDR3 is TGCGCCAGCAGCCCCCTAGGGGGGGGGACCGGGGAGCTGTTTTTT.

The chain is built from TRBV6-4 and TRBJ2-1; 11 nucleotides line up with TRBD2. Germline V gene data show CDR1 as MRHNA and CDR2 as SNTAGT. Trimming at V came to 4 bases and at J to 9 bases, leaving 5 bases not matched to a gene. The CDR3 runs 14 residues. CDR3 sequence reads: CASSALSGGGEQFF. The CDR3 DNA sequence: TGTGCCAGCAGTGCCCTTAGCGGGGGGGGTGAGCAGTTCTTC.

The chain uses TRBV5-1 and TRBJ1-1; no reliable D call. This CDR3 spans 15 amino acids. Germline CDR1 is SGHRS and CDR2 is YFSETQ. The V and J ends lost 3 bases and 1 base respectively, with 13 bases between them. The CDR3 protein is CASSWGARSNTEAFF. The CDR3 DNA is TGCGCCAGCAGCTGGGGAGCTCGATCGAACACTGAAGCTTTCTTT.

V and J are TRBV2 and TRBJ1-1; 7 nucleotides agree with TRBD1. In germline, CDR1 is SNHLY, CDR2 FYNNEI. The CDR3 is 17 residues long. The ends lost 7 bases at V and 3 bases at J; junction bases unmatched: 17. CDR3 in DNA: TGTGCCAGCATAGACTCTTTTCGAGGGGGCGATTACACTGAAGCTTTCTTT. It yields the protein CASIDSFRGGDYTEAFF.

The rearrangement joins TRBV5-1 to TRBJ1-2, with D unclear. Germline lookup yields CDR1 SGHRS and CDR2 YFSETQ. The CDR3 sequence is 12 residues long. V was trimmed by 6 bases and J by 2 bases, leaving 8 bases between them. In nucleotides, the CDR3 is TGCGCCAGCACGACAAAAAACTATGGCTACACCTTC. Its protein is CASTTKNYGYTF.

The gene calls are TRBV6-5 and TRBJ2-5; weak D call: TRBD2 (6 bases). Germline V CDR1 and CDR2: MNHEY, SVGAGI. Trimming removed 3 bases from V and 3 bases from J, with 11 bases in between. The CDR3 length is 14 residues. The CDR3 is CASSYRGGEETQYF. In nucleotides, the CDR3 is TGTGCCAGCAGTTATCGTGGAGGGGAAGAGACCCAGTACTTC.

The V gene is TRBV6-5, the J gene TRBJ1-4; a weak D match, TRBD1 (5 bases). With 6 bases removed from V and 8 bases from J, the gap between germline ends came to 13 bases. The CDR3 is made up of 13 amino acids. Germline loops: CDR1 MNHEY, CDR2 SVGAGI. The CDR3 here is CASRQRDSEKLFF. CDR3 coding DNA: TGTGCCAGCAGACAACGTGACAGCGAAAAACTGTTTTTT.

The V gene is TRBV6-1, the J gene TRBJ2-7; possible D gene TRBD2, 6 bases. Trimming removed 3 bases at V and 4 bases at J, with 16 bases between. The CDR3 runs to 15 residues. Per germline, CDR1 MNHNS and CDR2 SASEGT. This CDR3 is CASSDYGRRGYEQYV. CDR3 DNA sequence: TGTGCCAGCAGTGATTATGGGCGTCGGGGGTACGAGCAGTACGTC.

CDR3 DNA: TGTGCCAGTACGTTGCAGGGACCGAATCAGCCCCAGCATTTT. Translating gives CASTLQGPNQPQHF. The rearrangement joins TRBV19 to TRBJ1-5, with a possible D match to TRBD1 (5 bases). Germline V CDR1 and CDR2: LNHDA, SQIVND (reference sequence). CDR3 length: 14 amino acids. Trimming pared 7 bases from V and 4 bases from J, leaving 14 bases between.

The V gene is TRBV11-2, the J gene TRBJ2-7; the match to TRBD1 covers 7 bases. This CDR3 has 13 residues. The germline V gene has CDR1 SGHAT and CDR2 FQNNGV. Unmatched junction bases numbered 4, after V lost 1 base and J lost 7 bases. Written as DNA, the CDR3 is TGTGCCAGCAGCTTAGTGGGACAGAAAGAGCAGTACTTC. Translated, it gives CASSLVGQKEQYF.

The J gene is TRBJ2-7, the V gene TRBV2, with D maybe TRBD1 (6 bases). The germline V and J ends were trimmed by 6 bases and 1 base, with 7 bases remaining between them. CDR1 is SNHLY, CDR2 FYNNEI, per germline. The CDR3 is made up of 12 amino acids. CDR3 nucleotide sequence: TGTGCCAGCAGAGGGACATCCTACGAGCAGTACTTC. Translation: CASRGTSYEQYF.

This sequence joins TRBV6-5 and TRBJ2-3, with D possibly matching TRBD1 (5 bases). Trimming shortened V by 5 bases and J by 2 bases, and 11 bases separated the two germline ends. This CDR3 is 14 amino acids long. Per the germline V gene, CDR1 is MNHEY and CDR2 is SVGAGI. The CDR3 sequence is CASSARVDTDTQYF. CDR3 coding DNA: TGTGCCAGCAGTGCCAGGGTGGACACAGATACGCAGTATTTT.

The CDR3 spells CASASPLGQGREKLFF. CDR3 coding DNA: TGTGCCAGCGCAAGCCCCCTGGGACAGGGTAGAGAAAAACTGTTTTTT. The chain carries TRBV25-1 and TRBJ1-4; 9 bases are shared with TRBD1. This CDR3 is 16 amino acids long. The trim removed 8 bases at V and 8 bases at J, leaving 15 bases unmatched. Per germline, CDR1 MGHDK and CDR2 SYGVNS.

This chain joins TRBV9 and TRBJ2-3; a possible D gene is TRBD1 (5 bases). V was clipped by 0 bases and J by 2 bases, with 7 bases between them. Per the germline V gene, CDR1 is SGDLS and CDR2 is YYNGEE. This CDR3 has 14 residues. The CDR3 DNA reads TGTGCCAGCAGCGTAGAAGGGGACACAGATACGCAGTATTTT. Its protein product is CASSVEGDTDTQYF.

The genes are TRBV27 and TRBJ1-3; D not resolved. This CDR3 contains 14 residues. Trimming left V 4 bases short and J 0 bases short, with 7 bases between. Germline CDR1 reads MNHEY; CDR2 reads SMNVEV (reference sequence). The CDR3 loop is CASSSPNSGNTIYF. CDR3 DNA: TGTGCCAGCAGTTCCCCAAACTCTGGAAACACCATATATTTT.

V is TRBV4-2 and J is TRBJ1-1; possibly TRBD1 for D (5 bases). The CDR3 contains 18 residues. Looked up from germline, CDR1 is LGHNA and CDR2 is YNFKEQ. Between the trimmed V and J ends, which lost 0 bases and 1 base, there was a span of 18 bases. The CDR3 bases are TGTGCCAGCAGCCAAGATCTCAGGGCGGGACGGGGGAACACTGAAGCTTTCTTT. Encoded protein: CASSQDLRAGRGNTEAFF.